Included here is one T cell receptor (beta chain) sequence, with context. What it recognizes is unknown. RNA transcripts yielded amplified TCR beta CDR3 regions. HTBI primers were employed in a first-round RT-PCR of the TCR CDR3. TCRdb re-called the multiplex PCR reads through MiXCR, storing one row per CDR3 protein. The sample yields some 50,000 distinct CDR3 sequences, approximately 52% seen once. The CDR3 is made up of 14 amino acids. Germline V gene lookup returns CDR1 SGHRS and CDR2 YFSETQ. V lost 7 bases and J 4 bases, leaving 17 bases between the germline ends. This entry comes from a study of T cells in Graves' hyperthyroidism and ophthalmopathy. Study details: Peripheral blood sampling occurred at initial diagnosis, before any treatment. Study outcomes and limitations: A model built on 13 V-J features separated ophthalmopathy from stable hyperthyroidism.

The V call is TRBV5-1, the J call TRBJ1-1, with D perhaps TRBD1 (6 bases). The material sequenced was blood. The sequence was obtained from a woman between 50 and 59 years old with Graves' ophthalmopathy. The CDR3 sequence is CASGASGGATEAFF. The DNA of the CDR3 is TGCGCCAGCGGAGCTAGCGGGGGGGCCACTGAAGCTTTCTTT.